This is a list of T cell receptor beta chains from one sample in a study of lung T cells in sarcoidosis with Löfgren's syndrome. TCRdb called the reads again in MiXCR, with one record for every CDR3 protein. Seen here are 58,000 or so distinct CDR3 sequences, less than 25% observed once, and the top ten hold about 2.5%. Sequencing was done on a sample of CD4+ T cells from PBMCs. The receptors come from a human donor with sarcoidosis (Löfgren's syndrome or another form), or a control subject (not recorded which). The CDR3 runs from the conserved cysteine through the conserved F or W. The D gene is left open where the match is weak. Clone size, where shown, is once, few, many, or a class for clones that have expanded.

d_call j_call v_call clone_size cdr3_aa cdr3_nt
. TRBJ1-6 TRBV6-1 many CASWRRGDYNSPLHF TGTGCCAGCTGGCGACGGGGAGACTATAATTCACCCCTCCACTTT
. TRBJ2-7 TRBV28 many CASNGGTHHYEQCF TGTGCCAGCAATGGGGGGACACACCACTACGAGCAGTGCTTC
. TRBJ1-1 TRBV5-1 many CASSRHDGNTEAFF TGCGCCAGCAGCCGACACGACGGTAACACTGAAGCTTTCTTT
. TRBJ2-2 TRBV11-2 few CASSLYTGELFF TGTGCCAGCAGCTTGTACACCGGGGAGCTGTTTTTT
. TRBJ2-3 TRBV20-1 many CSAVGADSTDTQYF TGCAGTGCTGTCGGGGCAGATAGCACAGATACGCAGTATTTT
TRBD1 TRBJ2-5 TRBV12-3/TRBV12-4 many CASRPGTAQETQYF TGTGCCAGCAGACCCGGGACAGCCCAAGAGACCCAGTACTTC
TRBD1 TRBJ1-5 TRBV28 few CASSHKTGLGQPQHF TGTGCCAGCAGCCACAAGACAGGGCTTGGTCAGCCCCAGCATTTT
. TRBJ1-1 TRBV3-1 . CASSQDRGVVNTEAFF TGTGCCAGCAGCCAAGATCGCGGGGTGGTGAACACTGAAGCTTTCTTT
. TRBJ2-1 TRBV4-1 few CASSHGGTGMTGGILF TGCGCCAGCAGCCATGGGGGTACAGGCATGACTGGGGGCATCCTCTTC
TRBD1 TRBJ2-3 TRBV20-1 . CSASEGQRTDTRYF TGCAGTGCTAGCGAGGGACAGAGGACAGATACGCGGTATTTT
TRBD1 TRBJ2-1 TRBV12-3/TRBV12-4 once CASSRGTGNEQFF TGTGCCAGCAGCCGCGGGACAGGGAATGAGCAGTTCTTC
. TRBJ2-7 TRBV7-2 many CASSPGGYEQYF TGTGCCAGCAGCCCCGGGGGATACGAGCAGTACTTC
TRBD1 TRBJ2-2 TRBV11-2 few CASIKDRGRTGELFF TGTGCCAGCATTAAGGACAGGGGCCGGACCGGGGAGCTGTTTTTT
. TRBJ1-5 TRBV6-1 many CASSAQGGQPQHF TGTGCCAGCAGTGCGCAGGGAGGTCAGCCCCAGCATTTT
. TRBJ2-6 TRBV20-1 medium-sized CSARDSAQNSGANVLTF TGCAGTGCTAGAGATTCCGCCCAGAACTCTGGGGCCAACGTCCTGACTTTC
TRBD2 TRBJ2-1 TRBV27 many CASRPGLGEKFF TGTGCCAGCAGGCCCGGACTAGGAGAAAAGTTCTTC
. TRBJ2-5 TRBV7-2 . CASSLGQLRGKETQYF TGTGCCAGCAGCTTAGGTCAGCTGAGGGGCAAAGAGACCCAGTACTTC
. TRBJ2-2 TRBV7-2 . CASTLGGTLEAELFF TGTGCCAGCACCCTCGGCGGGACCCTAGAAGCGGAGCTGTTTTTT
TRBD1 TRBJ1-1 TRBV20-1 many CSARDPTGPGGAFF TGCAGTGCTAGAGATCCGACAGGGCCGGGAGGGGCTTTCTTT
TRBD1 TRBJ1-4 TRBV5-1 many CASSLYLDRDRNEKLFF TGCGCCAGCAGCCTATACTTGGACAGGGACCGAAATGAAAAACTGTTTTTT
. TRBJ2-1 TRBV4-1 many CASSQALGSEQFF TGCGCCAGCAGCCAAGCTCTAGGAAGCGAGCAGTTCTTC
. TRBJ1-6 TRBV3-1 many CASSLMTGLNSPLHF TGTGCCAGCAGCTTAATGACCGGGCTTAATTCACCCCTCCACTTT
TRBD1 TRBJ1-2 TRBV6-1 many CASRPGQGARGYTF TGTGCCAGCAGGCCGGGACAGGGGGCTCGAGGCTACACCTTC
. TRBJ2-7 TRBV6-1 many CASSPYVGEQYF TGTGCCAGCAGTCCCTACGTGGGGGAGCAGTACTTC